In its sample, the clone carrying this T cell receptor beta chain was seen a few times. What it binds is unknown. This record comes from a study of identical twins. Study conclusions and caveats: Twins shared beta out-of-frame sequences in excess, but this excess was weaker. When twins shared out-of-frame alpha sequences, those sequences had excess low generation probability.

The CDR3 contains 16 residues. The V and J ends lost 7 bases and 4 bases respectively, with 20 bases between them. TCRdb fed the 5' RACE reads into MiXCR, producing one record per CDR3 protein. The sample has under 450,000 distinct CDR3 sequences, approximately 18% seen once. Sequencing used naive T cells sorted from blood. This receptor was obtained from a man aged 45 to 65 in good health. The chain joins TRBV12-3 or TRBV12-4 to TRBJ2-1, with D possibly matching TRBD1 (5 bases). Here the CDR3 reads CASIDTQAPDYNEQFF. The CDR3, as DNA: TGTGCCAGCATCGATACACAGGCGCCCGATTACAATGAGCAGTTCTTC.